This passage covers 28 T cell receptor beta chains from one sample sequenced in a study of blood T cell repertoires in COVID-19. The table came from immunoSEQ multiplex PCR; TCRdb's copy has only in-frame clones and leaves some out. In the table there are approximately 46,000 clones, less than 95% of which are singletons. Sequencing input: peripheral blood. The receptor set was obtained from a man in his sixties or seventies with active COVID-19.

The chain joins TRBV28 to TRBJ1-2; D not resolved. Trimming took 6 bases from V and 2 from J, leaving 7 bases between them. This CDR3 is 12 amino acids long. The germline gives CDR1 MDHEN, CDR2 SYDVKM. In DNA, the CDR3 is TGTGCCAGCAGGAATAGAAACTATGGCTACACCTTC. Translating it yields CASRNRNYGYTF.

The genes are TRBV6-5 and TRBJ1-3; the match to TRBD1 covers 8 bases. The germline V gene has CDR1 MNHEY and CDR2 SVGAGI. CDR3 length: 15 amino acids. V was pared by 2 bases and J by 0 bases, with 0 bases of the junction left unmatched. The CDR3 DNA reads TGTGCCAGCAGTTACGGGACAGGCTCTGGAAACACCATATATTTT. This gives the protein CASSYGTGSGNTIYF.

With respect to this clone: One end of the junction does not line up with germline, which may come from a read error. The rearrangement uses TRBV6-5 and TRBJ2-1; no firm D call. This CDR3 has 13 residues. The germline V gene has CDR1 MNHEY and CDR2 SVGAGI. The CDR3 region has the DNA TGTGCCAGCAGTTCAGTGGGCTCCATAAAGGTCGTCTTC. Protein: CASSSVGSIKVVF.

V gene TRBV19 combines with J gene TRBJ1-3; 7 bases are shared with TRBD1. The CDR3 has 14 residues. V trimming: 6 bases; J trimming: 0 bases; junction bases outside the gene matches: 2. Germline lookup yields CDR1 LNHDA and CDR2 SQIVND (reference sequence). CDR3 in DNA: TGTGCCAGTAGAAAGGGGGCCTCTGGAAACACCATATATTTT. Its translation: CASRKGASGNTIYF.

This chain joins TRBV28 and TRBJ2-7; 7 bases map to TRBD1. V was clipped by 8 bases and J by 3 bases; unmatched bases: 7. The length of the CDR3 is 13 residues. Germline V lookup: CDR1 MDHEN, CDR2 SYDVKM. The CDR3 sequence is CASALGQHYEQYF. The CDR3 bases are TGTGCCAGCGCCCTGGGACAGCACTACGAGCAGTACTTC.

The chain couples TRBV20-1 to TRBJ2-3, with 9 bases lining up with TRBD2. Trimming took 3 bases from V and 4 from J; bases not matched to a gene: 5. Germline-derived CDR1 and CDR2 are DFQATT and SNEGSKA (reference sequence). The CDR3 consists of 14 residues. The CDR3 loop reads CSASSGGRADTQYF. The CDR3 DNA sequence: TGCAGTGCTAGTAGCGGGGGCCGGGCAGATACGCAGTATTTT.

In DNA, the CDR3 is TGTGCCAGTAGTATTATGGTTGGCCAGGGGGCCTACGAGCAGTACTTC. It yields the protein CASSIMVGQGAYEQYF. This rearrangement joins TRBV19 to TRBJ2-7; 7 positions agree with TRBD1. J gave up 2 bases and V 3 bases, and 10 bases lay outside the gene matches. The CDR3 sequence is 16 residues long. Germline V gene lookup returns CDR1 LNHDA and CDR2 SQIVND (reference sequence).

The chain links TRBV30 to TRBJ2-1; 8 positions agree with TRBD2. Germline V gene lookup returns CDR1 GTSNPN and CDR2 SVGIG (reference sequence). J gave up 0 bases and V 0 bases, and 1 base lay outside the gene matches. This CDR3 spans 15 amino acids. CDR3 region: CAWSVTSGSYNEQFF. The CDR3 nucleotides are TGTGCCTGGAGTGTTACTAGCGGCTCCTACAATGAGCAGTTCTTC.

The J gene is TRBJ1-3, the V gene TRBV30; the D gene is possibly TRBD1 (6 bases). The CDR3 has 14 residues. Germline CDR1 and CDR2: GTSNPN and SVGIG (reference sequence). The ends were cut back, 5 bases at V and 0 bases at J, with 11 bases in the middle. DNA for the CDR3: TGTGCCTGGGGCACAGGGAGCTCTGGAAACACCATATATTTT. Residues: CAWGTGSSGNTIYF.

This clone was counted a single time. The V and J genes are TRBV27 and TRBJ2-3, with 8 positions matching TRBD2. The CDR3 sequence is 16 residues long. In germline, CDR1 is MNHEY, CDR2 SMNVEV (reference sequence). V lost 5 bases to trimming and J lost 2 bases; unmatched junction nucleotides: 9. CDR3 loop: CASSPVAGMNTDTQYF. The CDR3 DNA reads TGTGCCAGCAGTCCCGTAGCGGGGATGAACACAGATACGCAGTATTTT.

V is TRBV13 and J is TRBJ1-6, with D maybe TRBD1 (5 bases). This CDR3 has 17 residues. Germline lookup yields CDR1 PRHDT and CDR2 FYEKMQ (reference sequence). V was shortened by 2 bases and J by 6 bases, with 17 bases between the two germline ends. The chain's CDR3 is CASSLISGRGPNSPLHF. The CDR3 region has the DNA TGTGCCAGCAGCTTAATCTCGGGGAGGGGACCTAATTCACCCCTCCACTTT.

The chain employs TRBV5-4 and TRBJ1-1; D not certain. Germline V gene data show CDR1 as SGHNT and CDR2 as YYREEE (reference sequence). Trimming removed 0 bases from V and 2 bases from J, with 8 bases in between. The CDR3 contains 14 residues. CDR3 region: CASSLESVNTEAFF. Here the CDR3 DNA reads TGTGCCAGCAGCTTGGAGAGCGTAAACACTGAAGCTTTCTTT. The complete variable domain, with remaining parts taken from reference TRBV5-4 and TRBJ1-1, reads ETGVTQSPTHLIKTRGQQVTLRCSSQSGHNTVSWYQQALGQGPQFIFQYYREEENGRGNFPPRFSGLQFPNYSSELNVNALELDDSALYLCASSLESVNTEAFFGQGTRLTVV.

This chain links TRBV30 with TRBJ1-3, with D uncertain. V was cut by 2 bases and J by 2 bases, with 10 bases left in between. Germline loops: CDR1 GTSNPN, CDR2 SVGIG (reference sequence). This CDR3 spans 14 amino acids. The CDR3 nucleotides are TGTGCCTGGAGTCGAGGCGGAGCTGGAAACACCATATATTTT. It translates to CAWSRGGAGNTIYF.

The rearrangement uses TRBV27 and TRBJ2-7; D is perhaps TRBD1 (6 bases). Between the trimmed V and J ends, which lost 3 bases and 0 bases, there was a span of 9 bases. Germline CDR1 and CDR2: MNHEY and SMNVEV (reference sequence). This CDR3 has 14 amino acids. The CDR3 sequence: CASSFTGYSYEQYF. The CDR3 coding sequence is TGTGCCAGCAGTTTTACAGGGTACTCCTACGAGCAGTACTTC.

The chain carries TRBV12-5 and TRBJ2-2; 9 nucleotides line up with TRBD2. The CDR3 is 13 amino acids. Looked up from germline, CDR1 is LGHNT and CDR2 is FRNRAP. V was clipped by 7 bases and J by 6 bases; unmatched bases: 3. The CDR3 coding sequence is TGTGCTAGTGTGATAGCGGGGGCCGGGGAGCTGTTTTTT. The encoded protein is CASVIAGAGELFF.

This sequence joins TRBV6-5 and TRBJ1-2; TRBD1 aligns across 7 bases. CDR3 length: 15 residues. Germline-derived CDR1 and CDR2 are MNHEY and SVGAGI. Trimming removed 8 bases from V and 2 bases from J; junction bases left unmatched: 11. CDR3 coding DNA: TGTGCCAGCTGGCCCCGGACAGGCGTAAACTATGGCTACACCTTC. Its translation is CASWPRTGVNYGYTF.

The chain employs TRBV28 and TRBJ2-7; no clear D. The length of the CDR3 is 13 residues. Germline V gene data show CDR1 as MDHEN and CDR2 as SYDVKM. With 2 bases removed from V and 6 bases from J, the gap between germline ends came to 11 bases. The CDR3 is CASSLPPPGEQYF. In DNA form, the CDR3 reads TGTGCCAGCAGTTTACCCCCGCCGGGCGAGCAGTACTTC.

This chain joins TRBV5-6 and TRBJ2-1, with TRBD1 identical over 7 bases. This CDR3 comprises 16 residues. Per germline, CDR1 SGHDT and CDR2 YYEEEE. The ends lost 4 bases at V and 5 bases at J; junction bases unmatched: 12. The CDR3 DNA follows: TGTGCCAGCAGCGGGGGACAGATCTTAATAAACAATGAGCAGTTCTTC. This gives the protein CASSGGQILINNEQFF.

The V gene is TRBV6-6, the J gene TRBJ1-6; the match to TRBD1 covers 9 bases. The CDR3 is made up of 15 amino acids. Germline values: CDR1 MNHNY, CDR2 SVGAGI (reference sequence). V was clipped by 7 bases and J by 9 bases; unmatched bases: 10. CDR3 protein: CASTREGTGISPLHF. The CDR3 DNA sequence: TGTGCCAGCACCCGGGAGGGGACAGGGATTTCACCCCTCCACTTT.

The chain uses TRBV5-6 and TRBJ2-5; D perhaps matches TRBD1 (6 bases). Trimming stripped 2 bases from V and 9 bases from J, with 17 bases between. The CDR3 runs 14 residues. CDR1 is SGHDT, CDR2 YYEEEE, per germline. The CDR3: CASSFRDTYGAQYF. The CDR3 DNA follows: TGTGCCAGCAGCTTTCGGGACACATACGGGGCCCAGTACTTC.

This clone appeared a single time. CDR3 region: CASSVRGGRETQYF. CDR3 nucleotide sequence: TGTGCCAGCAGCGTTCGAGGGGGCAGAGAGACCCAGTACTTC. The chain joins TRBV9 to TRBJ2-5; 7 bases are a match to TRBD1. The V segment lost 2 bases and the J segment 4 bases; nucleotides outside the gene matches: 5. The CDR3 spans 14 residues. The germline CDR1 and CDR2 sequences are SGDLS and YYNGEE.

The rearrangement joins TRBV9 to TRBJ2-2; 9 bases agree with TRBD2. V was pared by 1 base and J by 7 bases, with 8 bases of the junction left unmatched. From germline, CDR1 is SGDLS and CDR2 YYNGEE. The CDR3 loop spans 16 amino acids. CDR3 amino acids: CASSVTSGPRGGELFF. The CDR3 region has the DNA TGTGCCAGCAGCGTAACTAGCGGGCCTCGGGGCGGGGAGCTGTTTTTT.

The chain has TRBV12-1 and TRBJ2-3; the table's D call of TRBD2 was not tested on the DNA. TRBV12-1 is marked as a pseudogene. This CDR3 spans 15 amino acids. Here the CDR3 reads CASSKGGTSTDTQYF. Here the CDR3 DNA reads TGTGCCAGCAGTAAGGGCGGGACTAGCACAGATACGCAGTATTTT.

The chain carries TRBV6-5 and TRBJ2-5; 9 bases are a match to TRBD2. CDR1 is MNHEY, CDR2 SVGAGI, per germline. V lost 0 bases to trimming and J lost 5 bases; unmatched junction nucleotides: 4. The CDR3 totals 15 residues. The CDR3 DNA reads as TGTGCCAGCAGTTACTCGGCGGGGGGGAGGGAGACCCAGTACTTC. Translated, it gives CASSYSAGGRETQYF.

The chain joins TRBV3-1 (or the pseudogene TRBV3-2) to TRBJ1-1, with 10 bases identical to TRBD1. The ends lost 3 bases at V and 7 bases at J; junction bases unmatched: 8. CDR1 is LGHDT and CDR2 is YNNKEL in the germline V gene (reference sequence). The CDR3 covers 15 residues. The CDR3 DNA sequence: TGTGCCAGCAGCCACAAGACAGGGGGCTTTAGTGAAGCTTTCTTT. Translating it yields CASSHKTGGFSEAFF.

The chain uses TRBV9 and TRBJ2-3, with TRBD2 identical over 12 bases. The V segment lost 0 bases and the J segment 6 bases; nucleotides outside the gene matches: 5. This CDR3 is built from 16 residues. Per germline, CDR1 SGDLS and CDR2 YYNGEE. This CDR3 is CASSVEGLAGTDTQYF. DNA of the CDR3: TGTGCCAGCAGCGTAGAGGGACTAGCGGGTACGGATACGCAGTATTTT.

The V gene is TRBV5-1, the J gene TRBJ1-6, with 7 bases aligning to TRBD1. Per germline, CDR1 SGHRS and CDR2 YFSETQ. Trimming cost V 3 bases and J 7 bases; bases outside gene matches: 7. The CDR3 has 15 amino acids. This chain's CDR3 is CASSWGRQGNSPLHF. CDR3 nucleotides: TGCGCCAGCAGCTGGGGGCGACAGGGCAATTCACCCCTCCACTTT.

This clone was found once. The rearrangement uses TRBV15 and TRBJ2-5; 7 nucleotides align to TRBD2. V trimming: 5 bases; J trimming: 5 bases; junction bases outside the gene matches: 5. This CDR3 comprises 13 residues. Germline lookup yields CDR1 LNHNV and CDR2 YYDKDF (reference sequence). The CDR3 protein is CATSRGGSETQYF. CDR3 coding DNA: TGTGCCACCAGCCGCGGGGGTTCCGAGACCCAGTACTTC.